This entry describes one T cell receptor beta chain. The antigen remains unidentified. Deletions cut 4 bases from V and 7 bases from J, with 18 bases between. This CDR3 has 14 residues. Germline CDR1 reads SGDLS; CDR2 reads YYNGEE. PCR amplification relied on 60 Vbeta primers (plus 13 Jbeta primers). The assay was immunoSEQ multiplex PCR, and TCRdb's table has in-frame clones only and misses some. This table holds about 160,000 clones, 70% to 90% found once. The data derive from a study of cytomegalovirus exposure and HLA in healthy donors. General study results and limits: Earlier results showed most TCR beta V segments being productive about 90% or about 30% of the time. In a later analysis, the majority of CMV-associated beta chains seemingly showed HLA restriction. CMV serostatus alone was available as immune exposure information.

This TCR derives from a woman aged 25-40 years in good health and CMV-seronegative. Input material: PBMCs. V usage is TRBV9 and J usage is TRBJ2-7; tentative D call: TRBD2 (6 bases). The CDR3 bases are TGTGCCAGCAGCCAGGAGGCGGGGCTAGGGGAGCAGTACTTC. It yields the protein CASSQEAGLGEQYF.